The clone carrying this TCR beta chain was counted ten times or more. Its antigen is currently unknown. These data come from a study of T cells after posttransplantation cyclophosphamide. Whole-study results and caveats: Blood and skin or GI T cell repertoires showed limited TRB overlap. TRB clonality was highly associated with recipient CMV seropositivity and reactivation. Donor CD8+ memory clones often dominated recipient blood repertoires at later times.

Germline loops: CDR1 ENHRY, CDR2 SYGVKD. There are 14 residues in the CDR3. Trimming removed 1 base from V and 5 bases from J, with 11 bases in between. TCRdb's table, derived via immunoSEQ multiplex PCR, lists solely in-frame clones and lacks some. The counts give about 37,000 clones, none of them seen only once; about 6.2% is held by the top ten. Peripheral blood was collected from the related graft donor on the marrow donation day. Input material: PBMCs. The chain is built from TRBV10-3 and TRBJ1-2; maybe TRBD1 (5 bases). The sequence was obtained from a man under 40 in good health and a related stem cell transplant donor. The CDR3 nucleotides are TGTGCCATCAGTGAGTTGGGGGACTCATATGGCTACACCTTC. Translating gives CAISELGDSYGYTF.